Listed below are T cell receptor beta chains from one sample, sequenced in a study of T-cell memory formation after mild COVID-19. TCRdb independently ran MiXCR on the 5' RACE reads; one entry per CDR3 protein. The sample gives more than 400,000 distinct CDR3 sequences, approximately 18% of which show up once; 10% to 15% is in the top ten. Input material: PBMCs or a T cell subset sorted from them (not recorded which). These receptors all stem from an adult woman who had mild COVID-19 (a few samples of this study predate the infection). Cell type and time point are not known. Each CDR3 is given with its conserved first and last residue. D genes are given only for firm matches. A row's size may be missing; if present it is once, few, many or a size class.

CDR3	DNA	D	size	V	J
CASSRTDTSSYNSPLHF	TGCGCCAGCAGCCGTACAGATACGAGCTCCTATAATTCACCCCTCCACTTT	NA	few	TRBV4-1	TRBJ1-6
CASSHGQGAEEQYF	TGTGCCAGCAGCCACGGACAGGGGGCGGAGGAGCAGTACTTC	TRBD1	NA	TRBV5-5	TRBJ2-7
CASSLATSGRGDEQFF	TGTGCCAGCAGCTTAGCCACTAGCGGGAGAGGGGATGAGCAGTTCTTC	TRBD2	few	TRBV7-9	TRBJ2-1
CSAPPGGSSPYEQYF	TGCAGTGCTCCACCGGGGGGCAGTTCCCCCTACGAGCAGTACTTC	NA	few	TRBV20-1	TRBJ2-7
CASSQLYSSPGANVLTF	TGTGCCAGCAGCCAACTCTACAGCAGTCCCGGGGCCAACGTCCTGACTTTC	NA	NA	TRBV4-2	TRBJ2-6
CASSLSQGEQYF	TGCGCCAGCAGCTTGAGCCAAGGGGAGCAGTACTTC	NA	NA	TRBV5-1	TRBJ2-7
CASSPLGTGVYGYTF	TGTGCCAGCAGTCCACTGGGGACAGGGGTCTATGGCTACACCTTC	TRBD1	few	TRBV12-3/TRBV12-4	TRBJ1-2
CASSDRVESPLHF	TGTGCCAGCAGCGACAGGGTGGAATCACCCCTCCACTTT	TRBD1	NA	TRBV7-2	TRBJ1-6
CASSPQGYNEQFF	TGTGCCAGCAGCCCCCAGGGCTACAATGAGCAGTTCTTC	NA	many	TRBV18	TRBJ2-1
CSAPSREGILDTEAFF	TGCAGTGCTCCCTCGAGGGAGGGCATTTTGGACACTGAAGCTTTCTTT	NA	few	TRBV20-1	TRBJ1-1
CASNTGSKRLRRYEQYF	TGTGCCAGCAATACAGGGTCGAAGCGACTTCGGCGCTACGAGCAGTACTTC	NA	NA	TRBV6-2/TRBV6-3	TRBJ2-7
CASSGTAGTDTQYF	TGCGCCAGCAGCGGGACAGCCGGCACAGATACGCAGTATTTT	TRBD1	NA	TRBV5-1	TRBJ2-3
CASRGPMVVRTEAFF	TGTGCCAGCAGAGGACCGATGGTAGTGAGGACTGAAGCTTTCTTT	NA	NA	TRBV25-1	TRBJ1-1
CASRMGQNTEAFF	TGCGCCAGCAGAATGGGACAGAACACTGAAGCTTTCTTT	NA	many	TRBV5-1	TRBJ1-1